This TCR beta chain was captured in a study of regulatory T cells in long-lasting Graves disease (dated by TCRdb to the early 2020s). Describing the broader study: Persistent Graves' disease was defined as antithyroid drug treatment for over 5 years with persistently positive TSH receptor autoantibodies. Peripheral blood TCR sequencing and RNA sequencing compared persistent Graves' disease patients with newly diagnosed Graves' disease patients. The study took place in China and was registered as a clinical trial. A total of approximately 35 samples underwent TCR sequencing: around 13 from persistent and roughly 20 from newly diagnosed Graves' disease patients. Antithyroid drugs had been taken for about 9.7 years on average by persistent Graves' disease patients in the clinical cohort.

CDR1 DFQATT and CDR2 SNEGSKA were looked up in the germline V gene (reference sequence). Between the V and J ends, shortened by 8 bases and 0 bases respectively, the junction contains 12 bases. Spanning cysteine to phenylalanine, the CDR3 consists of 13 amino acids. The CDR3 DNA has 39 bases and is translated from base 1. The sample's time point, from its label and the paper: persistent/refractory GD, antithyroid drugs over 5 years with positive TRAb. For both TCR sequencing and RNA sequencing, RNA was extracted from PBMCs in TRIzol. The diagnosis of Graves' disease followed American Thyroid Association guidelines. Patients for the study were recruited at an endocrinology department in Xi'an, China. Each patient gave approximately 9.7 milliliters of peripheral blood, collected in an EDTA anticoagulant tube. Ficoll Paque Plus density gradient separation was used to isolate PBMCs, and no additional T cell sorting was done. An Agilent 2100 Bioanalyzer and agarose gel were used to check RNA quality, and a NanoDrop 2000 was used to measure RNA concentration.

Libraries were built with multiplex PCR. This sample was sequenced with an Illumina HiSeq 4000. CDR3 regions were amplified by Arm-PCR with iRepertoire HTBI primers to construct TCR beta libraries. PCR products were gel purified before sequencing. The study's own analysis went as follows. Gene usage analysis of CDR3 amino acid clonotypes used the approximately 62 TRBV and approximately 13 TRBJ segments found across samples. COPE and FqMerger were used to merge the filtered high-quality paired reads into contigs. BLAST was used to align contigs to IMGT TRBV, TRBD and TRBJ reference genes, and CDR3 was defined according to IMGT. Any clonotype with a frequency above 0.1% was classified as a highly expanded clone. Repertoire diversity was measured by Shannon entropy, and V-J evenness by the Gini coefficient. Public clonotypes were defined as clonotypes shared by more than one individual. TCRdb trimmed the raw reads at Q25, called clones with MiXCR and kept productive beta chains. Every CDR3 protein is listed once, alongside the most common genes and DNA of its rows. TCRdb's processing, not the authors', yielded these V and J calls. The table for this sample lists 360,000 or so distinct CDR3 sequences; 20% to 25% of them were counted only once. The biggest ten clones account for about 27% of the sample.

Points on this clonotype: Its antigen is currently not known. Base qualities are not recorded, but no much larger clone differs from it by a single base.

What the authors observed across the whole study: Persistent patients shared more public clonotypes among themselves (around 2,800) than newly diagnosed patients did (approximately 870). The study examined only peripheral blood because the primary lesion, thyroid tissue, could not be accessed. The small sample size was acknowledged by the authors as a limitation that may reduce accuracy. TRBV28, TRBJ1-2 and TRBJ2-5 were preferentially used in persistent disease, while TRBV20-1 and TRBJ2-1 were favored in newly diagnosed disease. Sequencing and analysis were limited to the TCR beta chain. Persistent Graves' disease patients showed lower TCR Shannon entropy and fewer highly expanded clones than newly diagnosed patients, suggesting clonal expansion.

The chain uses TRBV20-1 and TRBJ2-3; perhaps TRBD2 is the D gene, with 6 bases matching. This clonotype was sampled from a woman between 35 and 50 years old with Graves disease. Donor details come from another sample of the same person, matched by shared clones. The specimen comprised peripheral blood mononuclear cells (PBMCs), sampled when the disease was refractory, from a patient treated with antithyroid drugs. The CDR3 is CSPATRSTDTQYF. In nucleotides, the sequence is TGCAGTCCAGCGACTAGGAGCACAGATACGCAGTATTTT.